This T cell receptor beta chain was sequenced in a study of control samples from healthy donors and cancer patients. Sequencing used immunoSEQ multiplex PCR; TCRdb keeps in-frame clones, though not all of them. Of some 150,000 clones detected, roughly 95% appear once; the ten largest clones hold 1%. The TCR sequence derives from a woman aged 30 to 39 in good health. Sequencing used blood.

CDR3 region: CAWSGQGRLNTEAFF. CDR3 sequence (DNA): TGTGCCTGGTCTGGACAGGGGCGCTTAAACACTGAAGCTTTCTTT. The genes are TRBV30 and TRBJ1-1; 9 bases match TRBD1. Germline CDR1 and CDR2: GTSNPN and SVGIG (reference sequence). The trim removed 5 bases at V and 2 bases at J, leaving 9 bases unmatched. The CDR3 totals 15 residues.